This T cell receptor (beta chain) comes out of a study of shared clonotypes between healthy human individuals. With regard to this clone: Its antigen is undetermined.

General study results and limits: It was the non-shared clonotypes that had lower generation probabilities than clonotypes shared by all four donors. Genetic and exposure-history diversity was limited by the few donors. In a handful of donors, approximately 5% of naive CD4 clonotypes appeared in common.

V lost 2 bases to trimming and J lost 7 bases, with 12 bases between them. This CDR3 is built from 15 residues. From germline, CDR1 is WSHSY and CDR2 SAAADI. The repertoire was sequenced with immunoSEQ multiplex PCR; TCRdb's copy has only in-frame clones and lacks some. The sample gives about 2.4 million clones, approximately 90% of which show up once; roughly 0.15% is in the top ten. Input material: naive CD4+ T cells sorted from blood. Subset in this sample: CD45RA+ positively selected. The chain uses TRBV10-2 and TRBJ1-6; D is undetermined. The TCR originated in a man younger than 35 in good health. The CDR3 here is CASSEVSVGNSPLHF. In DNA, the CDR3 is TGCGCCAGCAGTGAGGTGTCAGTCGGGAATTCACCCCTCCACTTT.